Below are 23 T cell receptor beta chains sequenced from a single sample in a study of cytomegalovirus exposure and HLA in healthy donors. The PCR had 60 Vbeta and 13 Jbeta primers. TCRdb's copy holds only in-frame clones and misses some; the assay was immunoSEQ multiplex PCR. The table shows 150,000 to 250,000 clones, with over 75% occurring only once. Sequenced input: PBMCs. The receptor set was obtained from a woman in her forties or fifties in good health and CMV-seronegative.

The V gene is TRBV25-1, the J gene TRBJ1-2; 9 nucleotides agree with TRBD1. The CDR3 sequence is 18 residues long. Germline V lookup: CDR1 MGHDK, CDR2 SYGVNS. The J segment lost 3 bases and the V segment lost 2 bases, leaving 13 bases of the junction unmatched. CDR3 residues: CASSENRDRAPRDYGYTF. The DNA of the CDR3 is TGTGCCAGCAGTGAAAACCGGGACAGGGCCCCTAGAGACTATGGCTACACCTTC.

The chain links TRBV6-6 to TRBJ1-6, with D perhaps matching TRBD1 (6 bases). From germline, CDR1 is MNHNY and CDR2 SVGAGI (reference sequence). V was trimmed by 5 bases and J by 7 bases, leaving 12 bases between them. This CDR3 spans 14 amino acids. The CDR3 nucleotides read TGTGCCAGCAGTACTAACAGGGAAAATTCACCCCTCCACTTT. It yields the protein CASSTNRENSPLHF.

The chain joins TRBV4-3 to TRBJ1-1; D gene uncertain. CDR1 and CDR2 from the germline V gene are LGHNA and YSLEER. The V gene lost 0 bases and the J gene lost 3 bases, with 14 bases spanning the gap. The CDR3 consists of 16 residues. The CDR3 DNA reads TGCGCCAGCAGCCAAGATCGCCCCCTAACGCACACTGAAGCTTTCTTT. As protein: CASSQDRPLTHTEAFF.

This clone was detected only a few times. The CDR3 nucleotides read TGTGCCATCAGTACTAGCGGGAGTCCCAACGAGCAGTACTTC. It specifies CAISTSGSPNEQYF. The rearrangement uses TRBV10-3 and TRBJ2-7, with TRBD2 matching 11 bases. Trimming took 5 bases from V and 5 from J; bases not matched to a gene: 5. The CDR3 sequence is 14 residues long. Germline loops: CDR1 ENHRY, CDR2 SYGVKD.

The V gene is TRBV4-3, the J gene TRBJ1-3; no firm D call. The germline CDR1 and CDR2 sequences are LGHNA and YSLEER. The CDR3 consists of 17 residues. Trimming left V 4 bases short and J 0 bases short, with 16 bases between. The CDR3 nucleotides are TGCGCCAGCAGCCCCTCGGCACAGTTGCACTCTGGAAACACCATATATTTT. Translation: CASSPSAQLHSGNTIYF.

The rearrangement links TRBV10-1 to TRBJ1-5; possible D gene TRBD1, 6 bases. CDR3 length: 14 residues. The germline CDR1 and CDR2 sequences are WNHNN and SYGVQD (reference sequence). Trimming pared 2 bases from V and 3 bases from J, leaving 8 bases between. The CDR3 DNA follows: TGCGCCAGCAGTGAGGACAGGACCAATCAGCCCCAGCATTTT. As protein: CASSEDRTNQPQHF.

The DNA of the CDR3 is TGTGCCAGCTCACCCTACTCAACTAATGAAAAACTGTTTTTT. Translating it yields CASSPYSTNEKLFF. The chain employs TRBV18 and TRBJ1-4; the D is unclear. CDR3 length: 14 residues. Deletions cut 3 bases from V and 0 bases from J, with 5 bases between. Looked up from germline, CDR1 is KGHSH and CDR2 is LQKENI.

The J gene is TRBJ2-1, the V gene TRBV11-3; D ambiguous. From germline, CDR1 is SGHNT and CDR2 YENEEA. This CDR3 is built from 14 residues. Trimming took 0 bases from V and 5 from J, leaving 8 bases between them. CDR3 residues: CASSLDTSDNEQFF. The CDR3 DNA reads TGTGCCAGCAGCTTAGATACCAGTGACAATGAGCAGTTCTTC.

The rearrangement links TRBV7-9 to TRBJ1-2, with 7 positions matching TRBD1. V dropped 0 bases and J dropped 2; count of bases not matched to a gene: 3. The germline V gene has CDR1 SEHNR and CDR2 FQNEAQ (reference sequence). This CDR3 is 15 amino acids long. In DNA form, the CDR3 reads TGTGCCAGCAGCTTAGCGGGACAGCTGAACTATGGCTACACCTTC. Translation gives CASSLAGQLNYGYTF.

The V call is TRBV18, the J call TRBJ1-5, with D maybe TRBD1 (5 bases). Trimming took 2 bases from V and 4 from J, leaving 15 bases between them. In germline, CDR1 is KGHSH, CDR2 LQKENI. CDR3 length equals 16 residues. The CDR3 is CASSPAFSGINQPQHF. The DNA of the CDR3 is TGTGCCAGCTCACCAGCGTTTTCAGGGATAAATCAGCCCCAGCATTTT.

V and J are TRBV4-3 and TRBJ2-7; 10 bases align to TRBD2. The V segment lost 4 bases and the J segment 0 bases; nucleotides outside the gene matches: 9. Per germline, CDR1 LGHNA and CDR2 YSLEER. The CDR3 runs to 17 residues. For the CDR3, the DNA is TGCGCCAGCAGCCCCACTATATCTAGCGGGAGCTCCTACGAGCAGTACTTC. Translation gives CASSPTISSGSSYEQYF.

This clone showed up just a few times. The chain is built from TRBV5-1 and TRBJ2-4; perhaps TRBD1 as D (5 bases). V was pared by 4 bases and J by 8 bases, with 19 bases between. CDR3 length equals 15 residues. The germline V gene has CDR1 SGHRS and CDR2 YFSETQ. The CDR3 sequence is CASSASRAEGDIQYF. CDR3 coding DNA: TGCGCCAGCAGCGCCAGTAGGGCCGAAGGGGACATTCAGTACTTC.

The table lists this clone with a few counts. V and J are TRBV27 and TRBJ1-6; D possibly corresponds to TRBD1 (5 bases). The CDR3 consists of 16 residues. V was trimmed by 6 bases and J by 12 bases, leaving 24 bases between them. Germline V gene lookup returns CDR1 MNHEY and CDR2 SMNVEV (reference sequence). The CDR3 region has the DNA TGTGCCAGCAGGGAGGAGGGTTTAGCGTTCGGGGGACCCCTCCACTTT. Protein product: CASREEGLAFGGPLHF.

V and J are TRBV2 and TRBJ2-3; 11 nucleotides match TRBD2. Germline lookup yields CDR1 SNHLY and CDR2 FYNNEI. The V and J ends lost 7 bases and 7 bases, in that order; junction bases with no gene match: 4. The CDR3 covers 13 residues. CDR3 DNA sequence: TGTGCCAGCACTAGCGGGAGGACGAATACGCAGTATTTT. Translated: CASTSGRTNTQYF.

V usage is TRBV7-9 and J usage is TRBJ2-5; D is possibly TRBD2 (6 bases). The J call may be in error: the DNA end matches TRBJ2-7 better. This CDR3 has 14 residues. The germline V gene encodes CDR1 SEHNR and CDR2 FQNEAQ (reference sequence). CDR3 nucleotide sequence: TGTGCCAGCAGCTCGGGGGTCCGAGGCCACGAGCAGTACTTC. This codes for CASSSGVRGHEQYF.

This clone was observed a handful of times. CDR3 sequence reads: CASSVAGNNEQFF. CDR3 DNA sequence: TGCGCCAGCAGCGTGGCCGGGAACAATGAGCAGTTCTTC. The chain has TRBV5-1 and TRBJ2-1; D is perhaps TRBD2 (5 bases). The CDR3 has 13 amino acids. The V gene lost 4 bases and the J gene lost 5 bases, with 10 bases spanning the gap. Germline-derived CDR1 and CDR2 are SGHRS and YFSETQ.

A few counts support this clone. The CDR3 coding sequence is TGTGCCAGTAGTCTTAGAGATACAGGGGACCAGGGGGATACGCAGTATTTT. It yields the protein CASSLRDTGDQGDTQYF. The gene calls are TRBV19 and TRBJ2-3; 7 bases line up with TRBD1. Unmatched junction bases numbered 17, after V lost 5 bases and J lost 6 bases. The CDR3 covers 17 residues. Germline loops: CDR1 LNHDA, CDR2 SQIVND (reference sequence).

The genes are TRBV10-3 and TRBJ2-1; 10 bases line up with TRBD2. The CDR3 is made up of 17 amino acids. V was clipped by 2 bases and J by 0 bases; unmatched bases: 4. In germline, CDR1 is ENHRY, CDR2 SYGVKD. The CDR3 protein is CAISEKSGRGSYNEQFF. The CDR3 DNA is TGTGCCATCAGTGAGAAGAGCGGGAGGGGCTCCTACAATGAGCAGTTCTTC.

This sequence joins TRBV27 and TRBJ1-5; maybe TRBD1 (6 bases). CDR1 and CDR2 (germline): MNHEY, SMNVEV (reference sequence). V was clipped by 4 bases and J by 4 bases, with 17 bases between them. The CDR3 totals 16 residues. CDR3 protein: CASSSHARTANQPQHF. The CDR3 coding sequence is TGTGCCAGCAGTTCCCACGCCCGGACAGCGAATCAGCCCCAGCATTTT.

This clone was seen only once. J is TRBJ1-5 and V is TRBV30; 7 bases line up with TRBD1. Germline-derived CDR1 and CDR2 are GTSNPN and SVGIG (reference sequence). V lost 0 bases and J lost 6; bases outside the gene matches: 11. The length of the CDR3 is 16 residues. CDR3 sequence reads: CAWSVRGVGGGQPQHF. CDR3 nucleotides: TGTGCCTGGAGTGTACGGGGTGTAGGGGGCGGTCAGCCCCAGCATTTT. The whole variable domain, filled in from reference TRBV30 and TRBJ1-5, reads SQTIHQWPATLVQPVGSPLSLECTVEGTSNPNLYWYRQAAGRGLQLLFYSVGIGQISSEVPQNLSASRPQDRQFILSSKKLLLSDSGFYLCAWSVRGVGGGQPQHFGDGTRLSIL.

The chain recombines TRBV28 with TRBJ2-3, with 15 nucleotides matching TRBD2. Trimming at V came to 5 bases and at J to 2 bases, leaving 8 bases not matched to a gene. Germline V gene sequence: CDR1 MDHEN, CDR2 SYDVKM. CDR3 size: 18 residues. The DNA for the CDR3 is TGTGCCAGCAGTCCTCCGGGACTAGCGGGAGGCACCACAGATACGCAGTATTTT. This codes for CASSPPGLAGGTTDTQYF.

The chain carries TRBV27 and TRBJ1-3; unclear D gene. Trimming stripped 5 bases from V and 0 bases from J, with 11 bases between. The germline CDR1 and CDR2 sequences are MNHEY and SMNVEV (reference sequence). This CDR3 comprises 15 residues. The CDR3 loop is CASSPTPLSGNTIYF. The CDR3 DNA sequence: TGTGCCAGCAGTCCGACACCGCTCTCTGGAAACACCATATATTTT.

The chain links TRBV4-3 to TRBJ2-7, with TRBD2 matching 9 bases. CDR3 size: 16 residues. The trim removed 1 base at V and 5 bases at J, leaving 9 bases unmatched. Germline CDR1 and CDR2: LGHNA and YSLEER. The CDR3 is CASSQGGIAGADEQYF. CDR3 bases: TGCGCCAGCAGCCAAGGCGGTATAGCGGGAGCCGACGAGCAGTACTTC.